This passage covers 27 T cell receptor beta chains from one sample sequenced in a study of T cells in Graves' hyperthyroidism and ophthalmopathy (dated by TCRdb to about 2019). The library relied on multiplex PCR. Sequenced on an Illumina HiSeq 2000. The TCR beta CDR3 regions were amplified from the RNA transcripts. The TCR CDR3 was subjected to a first round of RT-PCR using the HTBI primer set and the Qiagen OneStep RT-PCR kit. TCRdb reworked the public reads: Q25 trimming with fastp, MiXCR clone assembly, productive beta chains retained. Rows with a matching CDR3 protein are joined into one entry that keeps the most common DNA and genes. The sample table records around 800,000 distinct CDR3 sequences; more than 30% of these occur just once. The top ten clonotypes cover 8% to 9% of the sample. The sequenced material came from blood. The source is a man between 18 and 29 years old with Graves' hyperthyroidism.

The gene calls are TRBV7-9 and TRBJ1-1; D call uncertain. The germline V gene has CDR1 SEHNR and CDR2 FQNEAQ (reference sequence). CDR3 size: 14 residues. With 1 base removed from V and 1 base from J, the gap between germline ends came to 7 bases. The CDR3 nucleotides read TGTGCCAGCAGCTTAGGTGTTAGGAACACTGAAGCTTTCTTT. This translates into CASSLGVRNTEAFF.

CDR3 in amino acids: CASSSAPLGTSNTEAFF. DNA for the CDR3: TGTGCCAGCAGTTCAGCACCCTTGGGGACCTCGAACACTGAAGCTTTCTTT. The rearrangement joins TRBV25-1 to TRBJ1-1, with D possibly being TRBD1 (5 bases). The ends were cut back, 5 bases at V and 1 base at J, with 20 bases in the middle. Germline CDR1 reads MGHDK; CDR2 reads SYGVNS. This CDR3 region has 17 residues.

This clonotype was observed a few times. The rearrangement joins TRBV6-1 to TRBJ1-5, with 8 bases lining up with TRBD1. Germline V gives CDR1 MNHNS, CDR2 SASEGT. V trimming: 6 bases; J trimming: 2 bases; junction bases outside the gene matches: 6. The CDR3 length is 15 residues. The DNA of the CDR3 is TGTGCCAGCAGGGTGACAGGGGACGGCAATCAGCCCCAGCATTTT. Translated, it gives CASRVTGDGNQPQHF.

This clonotype was picked up many times. This sequence joins TRBV7-6 and TRBJ1-6; weak D call: TRBD1 (6 bases). The CDR3 extends over 14 amino acids. Trimming took off 5 bases at V and 6 bases at J, with 11 bases between the two ends. Germline-derived CDR1 and CDR2 are SGHVS and FNYEAQ. DNA of the CDR3: TGTGCCAGCAGCCCCTGGACAGTTAATTCACCCCTCCACTTT. Its protein product is CASSPWTVNSPLHF.

A remark on this clonotype: A junction boundary mismatches the germline segment, possibly from a read error. The gene calls are TRBV7-9 and TRBJ2-7; 10 bases match TRBD1. The CDR3 has 18 amino acids. The germline V gene has CDR1 SEHNR and CDR2 FQNEAQ (reference sequence). The CDR3: CASSYSVSGTGVTYEQYF. In nucleotides, the CDR3 is TGCGCCAGCAGTTACTCGGTCTCTGGGACAGGGGTCACCTACGAGCAGTACTTC.

This chain links TRBV7-3 with TRBJ2-2; D could derive from TRBD1 or TRBD2 (5 bases each). Looked up from germline, CDR1 is SGHTA and CDR2 is FQGTGA. CDR3 length: 16 residues. V was trimmed by 4 bases and J by 0 bases, leaving 12 bases between them. CDR3 DNA sequence: TGTGCCAGCAGCTCTCCGGGACGAGCGAACACCGGGGAGCTGTTTTTT. Its protein is CASSSPGRANTGELFF.

The chain's CDR3 is CSVEDGGLAGLYEQYF. As DNA, the CDR3 is TGCAGCGTTGAAGATGGGGGACTAGCGGGACTATACGAGCAGTACTTC. The chain combines TRBV29-1 with TRBJ2-7; 13 nucleotides line up with TRBD2. CDR1 and CDR2 from the germline V gene are SQVTM and ANQGSEA. This CDR3 comprises 16 residues. The J segment lost 4 bases and the V segment lost 0 bases, leaving 6 bases of the junction unmatched.

This clonotype was found many times. At one boundary the junction diverges from the germline segment, which might be a read error. The rearrangement links TRBV7-8 to TRBJ2-7; perhaps D is TRBD1 or TRBD2 (5 bases each). The CDR3 totals 13 residues. Germline assignment: CDR1 SGHVS and CDR2 FQNEAQ. The CDR3 DNA is TGCGCCAGCAGCTTGGGGGAACTCCGGGAGCAGTACTTC. Encoded protein: CASSLGELREQYF.

The V call is TRBV25-1, the J call TRBJ1-2; D may be TRBD1 (6 bases). Germline CDR1 reads MGHDK; CDR2 reads SYGVNS. V lost 4 bases, J lost 4 bases, and 19 bases lay in between. CDR3 length equals 16 residues. CDR3 in amino acids: CASSAPWTVFPYGYTF. The CDR3 region has the DNA TGTGCCAGCAGTGCTCCATGGACAGTTTTTCCCTATGGCTACACCTTC.

This clonotype was found many times. This sequence joins TRBV2 and TRBJ2-5; 13 nucleotides match TRBD2. In germline, CDR1 is SNHLY, CDR2 FYNNEI. Trimming cost V 6 bases and J 9 bases; bases outside gene matches: 10. The CDR3 runs 15 residues. The CDR3 DNA sequence: TGTGCCAGCAGCGGGACTAGCGGGGCTGCAAAGTCCCAGTACTTC. Translated: CASSGTSGAAKSQYF.

This clonotype was counted between two and nine times. The chain recombines TRBV7-8 with TRBJ2-7; D is ambiguous. The CDR3 runs to 15 residues. V was clipped by 0 bases and J by 7 bases, with 16 bases between them. Germline V gene sequence: CDR1 SGHVS, CDR2 FQNEAQ. The DNA for the CDR3 is TGTGCCAGCAGCTTAGCCCCGCCAGGCCTGGATGAGCAGTACTTC. Amino acids: CASSLAPPGLDEQYF. Complete variable domain (other parts from reference TRBV7-8 and TRBJ2-7): GAGVSQSPRYKVAKRGQDVALRCDPISGHVSLFWYQQALGQGPEFLTYFQNEAQLDKSGLPSDRFFAERPEGSVSTLKIQRTQQEDSAVYLCASSLAPPGLDEQYFGPGTRLTVT.

This clonotype has just a few counts. The chain recombines TRBV6-1 with TRBJ1-1, with a weak D call TRBD1 (6 bases). Deletions cut 10 bases from V and 0 bases from J, with 12 bases between. Germline V gene lookup returns CDR1 MNHNS and CDR2 SASEGT. The CDR3 has 13 residues. The CDR3 DNA is TGTGCCACGTACAGGGAGATGAACACTGAAGCTTTCTTT. The encoded protein is CATYREMNTEAFF.

This clonotype came up many times. The gene calls are TRBV7-9 and TRBJ1-1; 8 bases align to TRBD1. Trimming at V came to 6 bases and at J to 1 base, leaving 7 bases not matched to a gene. Germline V gene sequence: CDR1 SEHNR, CDR2 FQNEAQ (reference sequence). The CDR3 spans 15 residues. CDR3 in DNA: TGTGCCAGCAGTGTAGGACAGGGAGGGAACACTGAAGCTTTCTTT. This translates into CASSVGQGGNTEAFF. The whole variable domain, remainder taken from reference TRBV7-9 and TRBJ1-1, is DTGVSQNPRHKITKRGQNVTFRCDPISEHNRLYWYRQTLGQGPEFLTYFQNEAQLEKSRLLSDRFSAERPKGSFSTLEIQRTEQGDSAMYLCASSVGQGGNTEAFFGQGTRLTVV.

This clonotype was counted many times. The chain employs TRBV2 and TRBJ1-1; D perhaps matches TRBD1 (6 bases). Germline CDR1 and CDR2: SNHLY and FYNNEI. The CDR3 is 13 residues long. V lost 6 bases to trimming and J lost 2 bases, with 10 bases between them. CDR3 in DNA: TGTGCCAGCAGGTGGACAGTCAACACTGAAGCTTTCTTT. It is translated as CASRWTVNTEAFF. The full variable domain, its missing parts supplied by reference TRBV2 and TRBJ1-1, is EPEVTQTPSHQVTQMGQEVILRCVPISNHLYFYWYRQILGQKVEFLVSFYNNEISEKSEIFDDQFSVERPDGSNFTLKIRSTKLEDSAMYFCASRWTVNTEAFFGQGTRLTVV.

CDR3 region: CASSLGTVGHEQYF. The CDR3 DNA follows: TGTGCCAGCAGTTTAGGGACAGTAGGCCACGAGCAGTACTTC. This chain links TRBV2 with TRBJ2-7; 7 nucleotides align to TRBD1. The CDR3 covers 14 residues. V lost 5 bases, J lost 5 bases, and 9 bases stayed unmatched. The germline V gene has CDR1 SNHLY and CDR2 FYNNEI.

The rearrangement uses TRBV25-1 and TRBJ1-2; D is unclear. V gave up 5 bases and J gave up 4 bases, with 14 bases separating them. The CDR3 runs to 14 residues. Germline values: CDR1 MGHDK, CDR2 SYGVNS. CDR3 in DNA: TGTGCCAGCAGTTTAAATCCGGGGTCCTATGGCTACACCTTC. Translation gives CASSLNPGSYGYTF.

The count of this clonotype is one. A much larger clone lies one base from this, so it may be a read error. V and J are TRBV29-1 and TRBJ1-4, with D possibly being TRBD1 (6 bases). Trimming removed 2 bases from V and 8 bases from J, with 12 bases in between. CDR1 SQVTM and CDR2 ANQGSEA come from the germline V gene. The CDR3 contains 13 residues. In DNA, the CDR3 is TGCAGCGTTGAAAGGGGGGATGGGGAAAAACTGTTTTTT. Encoded protein: CSVERGDGEKLFF.

V is TRBV7-9 and J is TRBJ2-7; D is unclear. The CDR3 has 14 residues. The V end was cut by 2 bases, the J end by 1 base, with 9 bases between. Per germline, CDR1 SEHNR and CDR2 FQNEAQ (reference sequence). CDR3 in amino acids: CASSLHAGSYEQYF. For the CDR3, the DNA is TGTGCCAGCAGCTTACATGCCGGGTCCTACGAGCAGTACTTC.

The rearrangement joins TRBV9 to TRBJ2-7, with TRBD1 matching 9 bases. Germline-derived CDR1 and CDR2 are SGDLS and YYNGEE. The CDR3 is made up of 13 amino acids. The V gene end was trimmed by 4 bases and the J gene end by 6 bases; junction bases not matched to a gene: 5. CDR3 DNA: TGTGCCAGCAGCCGGACAGGGGTGACCGAGCAGTACTTC. This codes for CASSRTGVTEQYF.

V is TRBV19 and J is TRBJ2-2; D is possibly TRBD1 (5 bases). V lost 6 bases, J lost 3 bases, and 11 bases lay in between. Germline assignment: CDR1 LNHDA and CDR2 SQIVND (reference sequence). This CDR3 region has 14 residues. The CDR3, as DNA: TGTGCCAGTAGGCAGGGCTCCGACACCGGGGAGCTGTTTTTT. It is translated as CASRQGSDTGELFF.

This clonotype was seen ten or more times. The CDR3 DNA sequence: TGTGCCAGCAGCTTGGAAGAAAACACTGAAGCTTTCTTT. This gives the protein CASSLEENTEAFF. The V and J genes are TRBV5-6 and TRBJ1-1; no definite D call. Trimming shortened V by 0 bases and J by 2 bases, and 5 bases separated the two germline ends. Germline CDR1 reads SGHDT; CDR2 reads YYEEEE. The CDR3 sequence is 13 residues long.

This clonotype has more than one count but fewer than ten. This chain links TRBV5-1 with TRBJ1-1; D possibly corresponds to TRBD1 (6 bases). This CDR3 is 14 amino acids long. CDR1 is SGHRS, CDR2 YFSETQ, per germline. Trimming left V 0 bases short and J 5 bases short, with 11 bases between. Written as DNA, the CDR3 is TGCGCCAGCAGCTTGGCAGGGGACGAGACTGAAGCTTTCTTT. Its translation is CASSLAGDETEAFF.

This clonotype was observed a few times. V gene TRBV6-5 combines with J gene TRBJ1-5; D is uncertain. Trimming removed 3 bases at V and 11 bases at J, with 11 bases between. The germline CDR1 and CDR2 sequences are MNHEY and SVGAGI. This CDR3 is 12 amino acids long. The CDR3, as DNA: TGTGCCAGCAGTTATGGGTGGAAGGCCCAGCATTTT. Translation gives CASSYGWKAQHF.

The genes are TRBV5-1 and TRBJ1-4, with 9 nucleotides matching TRBD1. Germline CDR1 and CDR2: SGHRS and YFSETQ. This CDR3 is 15 amino acids long. V shed 4 bases, J shed 7 bases, and the junction held 8 bases outside the gene matches. CDR3 region: CASSGTGGGLEKLFF. The CDR3 DNA sequence: TGCGCCAGCAGCGGCACAGGGGGCGGTCTTGAAAAACTGTTTTTT.

V usage is TRBV7-2 and J usage is TRBJ2-7; no clear D. V lost 7 bases and J 5 bases, leaving 18 bases between the germline ends. The CDR3 length is 14 residues. The germline gives CDR1 SGHTA, CDR2 FQGNSA. This chain's CDR3 is CASTAAFRDHEQYF. Written as DNA, the CDR3 is TGTGCCAGCACCGCCGCCTTTCGCGACCACGAGCAGTACTTC.

This clonotype was detected many times. The genes are TRBV7-9 and TRBJ2-5; either TRBD1 or TRBD2 may supply D (5 bases each). Germline-derived CDR1 and CDR2 are SEHNR and FQNEAQ (reference sequence). The germline V and J ends were trimmed by 7 bases and 2 bases, with 8 bases remaining between them. This CDR3 contains 12 residues. CDR3 residues: CASMGRQETQYF. CDR3 DNA: TGTGCCAGCATGGGACGACAAGAGACCCAGTACTTC.

The chain carries TRBV6-1 and TRBJ1-1; D is unresolved. CDR1 and CDR2 (germline): MNHNS, SASEGT. V dropped 8 bases and J dropped 5 bases, with 15 bases sitting between them. The CDR3 spans 13 residues. DNA of the CDR3: TGTGCCAGCCAAAAGGCCCTGTGGACTGAAGCTTTCTTT. Amino acids: CASQKALWTEAFF.